A selection of T cell receptor beta chains follows, all from one sample in a study of T cell repertoires in ileal Crohn's disease. Method: immunoSEQ multiplex PCR; TCRdb's copy keeps in-frame clones and lacks some. The sample includes 2,500 to 3,000 clones, roughly 91% of them seen just once. The sequenced sample consisted of CD4+ T cells sorted from the ileum. The origin of the receptors is an adult with Crohn's disease. The CDR3 runs from the conserved cysteine through the conserved F or W. A D gene is named only where the DNA matches it firmly. For some rows the clone size is stated as once, few or many, or as a class when expanded; others skip it.

D gene,J gene,V gene,clone size,CDR3 protein,CDR3 DNA
TRBD1,TRBJ1-5,TRBV5-8,-,CASSSDRGGTYSNQPQHF,TGTGCCAGCAGCTCTGACAGGGGAGGGACATATAGCAATCAGCCCCAGCATTTT
-,TRBJ2-1,TRBV5-6,few,CASSLEGSGVYNEQFF,TGTGCCAGCAGCTTGGAGGGGTCGGGGGTCTACAATGAGCAGTTCTTC
TRBD2,TRBJ2-7,TRBV6-5,-,CASSHPTSGSFQQYF,TGTGCCAGCAGTCACCCTACTAGCGGGAGTTTTCAGCAGTACTTC
-,TRBJ1-3,TRBV28,-,CASRVGQSGNTIYF,TGTGCCAGCCGAGTCGGACAGTCTGGAAACACCATATATTTT
-,TRBJ2-2,TRBV5-1,-,CASSFIANSPGELFF,TGCGCCAGCAGCTTTATTGCCAATAGTCCCGGGGAGCTGTTTTTT
TRBD2,TRBJ2-1,TRBV28,-,CASRAGGGYNEQFF,TGTGCCAGCAGAGCTGGCGGGGGGTACAATGAGCAGTTCTTC
-,TRBJ1-1,TRBV30,few,CAWSVLVQGEAFF,TGTGCCTGGAGTGTTTTAGTGCAGGGAGAAGCTTTCTTT
TRBD1,TRBJ2-5,TRBV28,-,CASRGVGTGQETQYF,TGTGCCAGCAGGGGGGTAGGGACAGGGCAAGAGACCCAGTACTTC
-,TRBJ2-6,TRBV7-1,-,CASSLGHHEDKVGF,TGTGCCAGCAGCCTTGGACATCACGAGGACAAAGTCGGGTTC
TRBD2,TRBJ2-3,TRBV9,-,CASSTRGLAATTDTQYF,TGTGCCAGCAGCACCCGGGGACTAGCGGCGACCACAGATACGCAGTATTTT
-,TRBJ1-5,TRBV7-2,-,CASSFRGEVNQPQHF,TGTGCCAGCAGCTTCAGGGGAGAAGTAAATCAGCCCCAGCATTTT
TRBD1,TRBJ1-2,TRBV30,-,CAWSGPQQGDYYGYTF,TGTGCCTGGAGCGGACCCCAACAGGGGGATTACTATGGCTACACCTTC
-,TRBJ1-1,TRBV19,-,CASRGQLNTEAFF,TGTGCCAGTAGAGGACAGCTCAACACTGAAGCTTTCTTT
-,TRBJ2-7,TRBV27,-,CASSSLTEYEQYF,TGTGCCAGCAGTTCCCTTACTGAGTACGAGCAGTACTTC
TRBD1,TRBJ1-2,TRBV7-2,-,CASSLGDRENYGYTF,TGTGCCAGCAGCTTAGGGGACAGGGAAAACTATGGCTACACCTTC
TRBD2,TRBJ2-3,TRBV30,once,CAWSVVAGGSDTQYF,TGTGCCTGGAGTGTAGTAGCGGGGGGCTCAGATACGCAGTATTTT
TRBD1,TRBJ1-6,TRBV27,-,CASSARQGSSPLHF,TGTGCCAGCAGTGCCCGACAGGGGAGTTCACCCCTCCACTTT
TRBD1,TRBJ1-6,TRBV28,once,CASSRGQAHLHF,TGTGCCAGCAGTCGAGGACAGGCGCACCTCCACTTT
TRBD2,TRBJ2-3,TRBV2,-,CASSLRGLGLAEFTTQYF,TGTGCCAGCAGTCTACGAGGGCTCGGACTAGCAGAATTTACTACGCAGTATTTT
TRBD2,TRBJ2-7,TRBV5-4,-,CASSSGLAREQYF,TGTGCCAGCAGCTCGGGACTAGCGCGCGAGCAGTACTTC
TRBD2,TRBJ2-1,TRBV29-1,-,CSVEGEGRASGNYNEQFF,TGCAGCGTTGAAGGCGAAGGTAGGGCTAGCGGGAACTACAATGAGCAGTTCTTC
-,TRBJ2-5,TRBV11-3,-,CASSLPFGRRREVPETQYF,TGTGCCAGCAGCCTCCCGTTTGGGAGGAGAAGAGAGGTCCCAGAGACCCAGTACTTC
TRBD1,TRBJ2-5,TRBV29-1,-,CSVTRGRETQYF,TGCAGCGTTACCAGGGGGCGTGAGACCCAGTACTTC
-,TRBJ1-1,TRBV18,-,CASSPTAGTEAFF,TGTGCCAGCTCACCAACAGCTGGGACTGAAGCTTTCTTT
TRBD2,TRBJ2-1,TRBV5-1,-,CASSKAAGGTNEQFF,TGCGCCAGCAGTAAGGCAGCGGGAGGGACCAATGAGCAGTTCTTC
TRBD1,TRBJ1-5,TRBV7-2,-,CASSLVQGVGQPQHF,TGTGCCAGCAGCTTAGTTCAGGGGGTAGGTCAGCCCCAGCATTTT
TRBD1,TRBJ1-5,TRBV19,once,CASSAGTGAPGAQHF,TGTGCCAGTAGTGCCGGGACAGGGGCCCCTGGGGCCCAGCATTTT
-,TRBJ2-5,TRBV5-1,-,CASSLAGAGTETQYF,TGCGCCAGCAGCTTAGCAGGGGCGGGTACGGAGACCCAGTACTTC
-,TRBJ1-2,TRBV7-8,-,CASSLLYGVIGYTF,TGTGCCAGCAGCTTACTTTACGGGGTCATTGGCTACACCTTC
-,TRBJ2-1,TRBV20-1,-,CSARTVNEQFF,TGCAGTGCTAGGACAGTAAATGAGCAGTTCTTC
TRBD1,TRBJ1-1,TRBV7-2,once,CASSPGTGYNEAFF,TGTGCCAGCAGCCCGGGGACAGGGTACAATGAAGCTTTCTTT
TRBD2,TRBJ2-3,TRBV9,-,CASSLGLAGGHRDTQYF,TGTGCCAGCAGCCTAGGACTAGCGGGGGGGCATCGAGATACGCAGTATTTT
TRBD2,TRBJ2-2,TRBV4-1,few,CASSQVRGANTGELFF,TGCGCCAGCAGCCAAGTGCGGGGGGCAAACACCGGGGAGCTGTTTTTT
TRBD2,TRBJ2-1,TRBV15,-,CATSRPTSGNNEQFF,TGTGCCACCAGCAGACCGACTAGCGGCAACAATGAGCAGTTCTTC
-,TRBJ1-1,TRBV29-1,large,CSVDRGTEAFF,TGCAGCGTTGATCGGGGCACTGAAGCTTTCTTT
-,TRBJ1-6,TRBV9,-,CASSVAAARGYSPLHF,TGTGCCAGCAGCGTAGCCGCGGCGCGGGGGTATTCACCCCTCCACTTT
-,TRBJ1-5,TRBV30,once,CAWSVGGADQPQHF,TGTGCCTGGAGTGTAGGGGGGGCGGATCAGCCCCAGCATTTT
-,TRBJ2-7,TRBV27,-,CASSQRLSPYEQYF,TGTGCCAGCAGTCAACGACTATCACCCTACGAGCAGTACTTC
TRBD1,TRBJ1-1,TRBV5-1,-,CASSPQGAGTEAFF,TGCGCCAGCAGCCCACAGGGGGCGGGCACTGAAGCTTTCTTT
-,TRBJ1-2,TRBV7-9,few,CASSFTDHYGYTF,TGTGCCAGCAGCTTTACAGATCACTATGGCTACACCTTC
-,TRBJ1-1,TRBV27,few,CASSRLRVTEAFF,TGTGCCAGCAGTCGTTTACGGGTCACTGAAGCTTTCTTT
TRBD2,TRBJ2-1,TRBV28,-,CASRALAGGRNEQFF,TGTGCCAGCAGGGCCCTAGCGGGGGGGAGGAATGAGCAGTTCTTC
-,TRBJ1-2,TRBV28,-,CASRSETGWNRGYGYTF,TGTGCCAGCAGGTCAGAAACAGGGTGGAATCGGGGCTATGGCTACACCTTC
TRBD2,TRBJ2-3,TRBV9,-,CASSVGSWGGADTQYF,TGTGCCAGCAGCGTAGGCTCGTGGGGGGGAGCAGATACGCAGTATTTT
-,TRBJ2-2,TRBV4-2,-,CASSQESGIGELFF,TGTGCCAGCAGCCAAGAATCGGGGATCGGGGAGCTGTTTTTT
TRBD2,TRBJ2-3,TRBV7-6,-,CASSLYRRREGTDTQYF,TGTGCCAGCAGCTTATATCGGCGGCGGGAGGGAACAGATACGCAGTATTTT
TRBD1,TRBJ2-5,TRBV2,-,CASNRDRGRETQYF,TGTGCCAGCAACCGGGACAGGGGGCGAGAGACCCAGTACTTC
-,TRBJ2-7,TRBV29-1,-,CSVEGQGHEQYF,TGCAGCGTTGAAGGCCAGGGCCACGAGCAGTACTTC
-,TRBJ1-4,TRBV7-9,-,CASSKLPGATNEKLFF,TGTGCCAGCAGCAAACTCCCGGGAGCAACTAATGAAAAACTGTTTTTT
TRBD1,TRBJ2-3,TRBV7-2,-,CASSLVGGQGKDTQYF,TGTGCCAGCAGCTTAGTGGGTGGACAGGGGAAGGATACGCAGTATTTT
-,TRBJ2-2,TRBV5-6,-,CASSFRGFGDTGELFF,TGTGCCAGCAGCTTCAGAGGGTTCGGGGACACCGGGGAGCTGTTTTTT
-,TRBJ1-4,TRBV7-9,-,CASSLDGQGEKLFF,TGTGCCAGCAGCTTAGACGGGCAGGGTGAAAAACTGTTTTTT
-,TRBJ2-5,TRBV11-3,-,CASSLGALVGTETQYF,TGTGCCAGCAGCTTAGGGGCGTTGGTAGGCACAGAGACCCAGTACTTC
-,TRBJ1-2,TRBV6-5,-,CASSSGASTPSHGYTF,TGTGCCAGCAGTTCCGGAGCCTCTACCCCCTCGCATGGCTACACCTTC
-,TRBJ2-3,TRBV5-6,-,CASSLVVGRNTQYF,TGTGCCAGCAGCTTGGTTGTCGGGAGAAATACGCAGTATTTT
-,TRBJ2-5,TRBV19,-,CASRVSGETQYF,TGTGCCAGCAGGGTATCCGGAGAGACCCAGTACTTC
TRBD1,TRBJ2-7,TRBV5-1,-,CASSTERTGSYEQYF,TGCGCCAGCAGCACAGAGAGGACAGGGTCGTACGAGCAGTACTTC